This T cell receptor beta chain was retrieved from a study of T cell responses to AZD1222 COVID-19 vaccine. Study-wide results and limits: Repertoires in all cases were sampled only once the peak T cell response had passed. There were mostly white British donors and more females than males, and clonal diversity was possibly underestimated. Targeting of unmutated variant regions was reportedly seen in nearly half of spike-specific TCRs. Dominant CD4 TCR responses targeted spike regions 160-218 and 743-854.

Some clones are missing from TCRdb's copy, which holds only in-frame ones; the method was immunoSEQ multiplex PCR. The sample has some 140,000 clones; over 85% are singletons. Regarding this clone: Its antigen is unknown.

This clonotype was obtained from an adult who received the AZD1222 COVID-19 vaccine. This material consisted of peripheral blood, taken 28 days after the second AZD1222 dose.

CDR3 residues: CASSVGQGRSPLHF. In DNA form, the CDR3 reads TGTGCCAGCAGCGTTGGACAGGGGCGTTCACCCCTCCACTTT. This chain uses TRBV6-5 with TRBJ1-6, with TRBD1 matching 9 bases. Germline V gene lookup returns CDR1 MNHEY and CDR2 SVGAGI. The V segment lost 6 bases and the J segment 9 bases; nucleotides outside the gene matches: 6. The CDR3 is made up of 14 amino acids.